This TCR beta chain was sequenced in a study of blood T cell repertoires in COVID-19. Overall study context: T cells, B-cell-depleted T cells, or PBMCs provided the cDNA or gDNA that served as material.

Authors' analysis steps: Scientists estimated how many nucleated cells there were by amplifying reference gene primers. Here immunoSEQ multiplex PCR was the method, and the copy in TCRdb shows in-frame clones only, minus some. That table furnishes V, J and clone size, whereas the DNA furnished D and trimming. The sample records about 300,000 clones, approximately 90% being singletons. The CDR3 totals 12 residues. The germline V gene has CDR1 LGHDT and CDR2 YNNKEL (reference sequence). V was pared by 4 bases and J by 7 bases, with 11 bases between. The receptor was derived from a woman aged 45-60 years with COVID-19, enrolled during active disease. The rearrangement links TRBV3-1 (or the pseudogene TRBV3-2) to TRBJ2-7; no reliable D call. The sample comprised peripheral blood. DNA of the CDR3: TGTGCCAGCAGCCCCCACCGGTGGGAGCAGTACTTC. Translated, it gives CASSPHRWEQYF.